The T cell receptor (beta chain) described here comes from a study of blood T cell repertoires in COVID-19. Profiling relied on immunoSEQ multiplex PCR, and the TCRdb table lists in-frame clones only, not all of them. The sample includes roughly 150,000 clones, 87% of them seen just once. This clone was detected a few times. The V end lost 2 bases, the J end lost 1 base, and 13 bases lay between the germline ends. This CDR3 comprises 15 residues. Germline-derived CDR1 and CDR2 are SGHDT and YYEEEE. The sequence derives from a human donor in a cohort sampled during active COVID-19. Sequenced sample: peripheral blood. V usage is TRBV5-6 and J usage is TRBJ2-7; possibly TRBD2 for D (6 bases). DNA for the CDR3: TGTGCCAGCAGCTTCTCCGGGACTGTATCCTACGAGCAGTACTTC. This gives the protein CASSFSGTVSYEQYF.